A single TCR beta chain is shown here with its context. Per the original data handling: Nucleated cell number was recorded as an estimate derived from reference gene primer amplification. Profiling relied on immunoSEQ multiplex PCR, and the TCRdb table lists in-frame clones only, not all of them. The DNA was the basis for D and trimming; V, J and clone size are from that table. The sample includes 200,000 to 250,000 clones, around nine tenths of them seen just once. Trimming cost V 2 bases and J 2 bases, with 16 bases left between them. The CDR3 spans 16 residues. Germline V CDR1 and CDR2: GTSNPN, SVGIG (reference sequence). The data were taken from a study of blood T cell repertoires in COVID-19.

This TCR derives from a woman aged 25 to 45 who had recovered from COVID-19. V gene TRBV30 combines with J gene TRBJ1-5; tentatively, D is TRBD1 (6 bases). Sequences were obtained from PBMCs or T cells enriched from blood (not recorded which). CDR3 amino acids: CAWSYRDLWGNQPQHF. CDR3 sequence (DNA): TGTGCCTGGAGTTACAGGGACCTTTGGGGCAATCAGCCCCAGCATTTT.